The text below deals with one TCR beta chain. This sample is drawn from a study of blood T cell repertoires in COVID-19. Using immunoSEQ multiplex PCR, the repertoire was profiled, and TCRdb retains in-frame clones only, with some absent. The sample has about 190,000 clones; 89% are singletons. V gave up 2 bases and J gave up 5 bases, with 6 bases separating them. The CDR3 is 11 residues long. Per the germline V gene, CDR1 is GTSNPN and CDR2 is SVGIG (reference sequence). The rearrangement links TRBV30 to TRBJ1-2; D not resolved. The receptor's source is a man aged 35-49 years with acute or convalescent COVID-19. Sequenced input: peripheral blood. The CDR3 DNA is TGTGCCTGGAGTAGCCGATATGGCTACACCTTC. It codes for CAWSSRYGYTF.